The 13 T cell receptor beta chains below were found in one sample sequenced in a study of metastatic and nonmetastatic thyroid tumors. Patients were all untreated before their thyroid surgery. TCRdb re-clonotyped the PCR reads via MiXCR. This sample has 35,000 to 50,000 clones, with 4% to 5% found just once. Specimen: blood. All receptors derive from a female donor with papillary thyroid cancer or a benign thyroid nodule (not recorded which). Some clones in this sample may be carry-over from other donors' samples.

Details on this clone: This may arise from a read error, as a much more abundant clone is one base away. This chain uses TRBV29-1 with TRBJ2-1, with a possible D match to TRBD2 (6 bases). Trimming took off 5 bases at V and 1 base at J, with 21 bases between the two ends. The CDR3 has 17 residues. Germline lookup yields CDR1 SQVTM and CDR2 ANQGSEA. The chain's CDR3 is CSVYRDSTSLSYNEQFF. In DNA, the CDR3 is TGCAGCGTTTACCGGGACTCAACTTCATTATCCTACAATGAGCAGTTCTTC.

This clone was counted ten times or more. This chain connects TRBV19 to TRBJ2-7, with D perhaps TRBD1 or TRBD2 (6 bases each). V was trimmed by 1 base and J by 3 bases, leaving 13 bases between them. The CDR3 is made up of 15 amino acids. Germline loops: CDR1 LNHDA, CDR2 SQIVND (reference sequence). CDR3 protein: CASSIGGTRVYEQYF. The CDR3 DNA sequence: TGTGCCAGTAGTATAGGCGGGACACGAGTCTACGAGCAGTACTTC.

There are many counts of this clone. J is TRBJ2-1 and V is TRBV12-3 or TRBV12-4; possible D gene TRBD1, 6 bases. Trimming pared 1 base from V and 5 bases from J, leaving 6 bases between. The CDR3 runs 13 residues. The CDR3 is CASSLGDNNEQFF. The CDR3 bases are TGTGCCAGCAGTTTAGGGGACAACAATGAGCAGTTCTTC.

With regard to this clone: Possible read error: a much larger clone is one base away. The V call is TRBV11-3, the J call TRBJ2-1; D is unclear. CDR3 length equals 14 residues. V lost 7 bases and J lost 6, with 16 bases in between. CDR1 SGHNT and CDR2 YENEEA come from the germline V gene. The DNA for the CDR3 is TGTGCCAGCATCCCACCGGACCGCGGCAATGAGCAGTTCTTC. This sequence encodes CASIPPDRGNEQFF.

This clone was observed at least ten times. The CDR3 coding sequence is TGTGCCAGCAGCCAAGTTACAGGGGGCCTCCAGCGTGAAGCTTTCTTT. It is translated as CASSQVTGGLQREAFF. This chain connects TRBV14 to TRBJ1-1, with 9 bases lining up with TRBD1. V shed 1 base, J shed 7 bases, and the junction held 10 bases outside the gene matches. The germline gives CDR1 SGHDN, CDR2 FVKESK. The CDR3 runs 16 residues.

Turning to this clone: A read error may be the cause here, since a much bigger clone is one base away. This chain joins TRBV7-8 and TRBJ1-5; TRBD1 aligns across 8 bases. Germline trimming cut 7 bases from V and 6 bases from J; bases unmatched to any gene: 11. The CDR3 is made up of 15 amino acids. Looked up from germline, CDR1 is SGHVS and CDR2 is FQNEAQ. The CDR3 protein is CASIRDRGPTQPQHF. CDR3 nucleotide sequence: TGTGCCAGCATCCGAGACAGGGGACCGACTCAGCCCCAGCATTTT.

This clone showed up many times. J is TRBJ1-1 and V is TRBV29-1, with D unresolved. Germline lookup yields CDR1 SQVTM and CDR2 ANQGSEA. V was pared by 4 bases and J by 4 bases, with 10 bases between. The CDR3 runs 12 residues. CDR3 protein: CSVVATSTEAFF. DNA for the CDR3: TGCAGCGTTGTGGCCACGTCCACTGAAGCTTTCTTT.

This clone occurred many times. The rearrangement joins TRBV6-1 to TRBJ1-1, with D tentatively TRBD1 (5 bases). Looked up from germline, CDR1 is MNHNS and CDR2 is SASEGT. The CDR3 runs to 15 residues. Trimming took 5 bases from V and 4 from J, leaving 17 bases between them. The CDR3 region is CASSPSWGTGTEAFF. The CDR3 DNA is TGTGCCAGCAGTCCTTCTTGGGGGACGGGCACTGAAGCTTTCTTT.

Comments on this clone: This CDR3 fails to terminate in the conserved phenylalanine or tryptophan, so it likely reflects a read error. The CDR3 nucleotides read TGTGCCAGCAGTGAAGTGTATGGGACAGGGGAGCTGTTTTAT. This translates into CASSEVYGTGELFY. The chain links TRBV6-1 to TRBJ2-2; D may be TRBD1 (6 bases). From germline, CDR1 is MNHNS and CDR2 SASEGT. The CDR3 loop spans 14 amino acids. The ends were cut back, 1 base at V and 8 bases at J, with 11 bases in the middle.

This clone was counted at least ten times. The chain employs TRBV2 and TRBJ2-2, with 11 bases aligning to TRBD1. The V gene end was trimmed by 4 bases and the J gene end by 5 bases; junction bases not matched to a gene: 3. The CDR3 contains 15 residues. The V gene's germline CDR1 is SNHLY and CDR2 FYNNEI. For the CDR3, the DNA is TGTGCCAGCAGTGCCGGACAGGGGGCGACCGGGGAGCTGTTTTTT. Protein product: CASSAGQGATGELFF.

In the case of this clone: One end of the junction varies from germline; a read error may be responsible. V usage is TRBV19 and J usage is TRBJ1-2; D not certain. CDR1 is LNHDA, CDR2 SQIVND, per germline (reference sequence). The CDR3 contains 13 residues. The chain's CDR3 is CASNRRSTYGYTF. The CDR3 DNA reads as TGTGCCAGTAATCGCAGGAGTACATATGGATACACCTTC.

J is TRBJ2-7 and V is TRBV20-1; 7 positions agree with TRBD2. The CDR3 is made up of 12 amino acids. V lost 3 bases and J lost 3; bases outside the gene matches: 2. From germline, CDR1 is DFQATT and CDR2 SNEGSKA (reference sequence). The CDR3 loop is CSASGRLYEQYF. In DNA form, the CDR3 reads TGCAGTGCTAGCGGGAGGCTCTACGAGCAGTACTTC.

This chain connects TRBV18 to TRBJ1-4; 7 positions agree with TRBD1. This CDR3 is built from 15 residues. Germline V lookup: CDR1 KGHSH, CDR2 LQKENI. V shed 3 bases and J 8 bases; nucleotides not matched to a gene: 9. The DNA for the CDR3 is TGTGCCAGCTCACCCGACAGGGTAGGGTCCGAAAAACTGTTTTTT. Translated: CASSPDRVGSEKLFF. The variable domain in full, completed from reference TRBV18 and TRBJ1-4, reads NAGVMQNPRHLVRRRGQEARLRCSPMKGHSHVYWYRQLPEEGLKFMVYLQKENIIDESGMPKERFSAEFPKEGPSILRIQQVVRGDSAAYFCASSPDRVGSEKLFFGSGTQLSVL.